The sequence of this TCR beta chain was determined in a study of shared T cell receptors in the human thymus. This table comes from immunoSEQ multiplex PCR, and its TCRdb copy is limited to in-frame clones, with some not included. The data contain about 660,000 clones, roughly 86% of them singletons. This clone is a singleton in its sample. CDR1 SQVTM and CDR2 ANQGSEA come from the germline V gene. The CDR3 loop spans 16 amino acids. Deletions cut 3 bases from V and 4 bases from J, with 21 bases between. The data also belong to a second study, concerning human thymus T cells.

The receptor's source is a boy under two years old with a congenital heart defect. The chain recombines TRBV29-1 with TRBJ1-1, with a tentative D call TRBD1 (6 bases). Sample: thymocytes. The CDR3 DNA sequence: TGCAGCGTTGACAGGGGATCGTGGATTAGGGCCACTGAAGCTTTCTTT. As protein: CSVDRGSWIRATEAFF. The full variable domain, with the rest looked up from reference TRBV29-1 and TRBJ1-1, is SAVISQKPSRDICQRGTSLTIQCQVDSQVTMMFWYRQQPGQSLTLIATANQGSEATYESGFVIDKFPISRPNLTFSTLTVSNMSPEDSSIYLCSVDRGSWIRATEAFFGQGTRLTVV.